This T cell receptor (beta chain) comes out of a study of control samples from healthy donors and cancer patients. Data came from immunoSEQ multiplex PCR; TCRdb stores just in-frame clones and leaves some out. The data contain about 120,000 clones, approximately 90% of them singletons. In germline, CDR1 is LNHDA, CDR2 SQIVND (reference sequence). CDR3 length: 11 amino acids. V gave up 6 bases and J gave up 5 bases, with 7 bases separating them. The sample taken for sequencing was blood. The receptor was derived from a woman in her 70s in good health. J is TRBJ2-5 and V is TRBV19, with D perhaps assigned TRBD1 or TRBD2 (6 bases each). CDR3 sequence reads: CASRGGETQYF. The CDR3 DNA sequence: TGTGCCAGTAGGGGGGGCGAGACCCAGTACTTC. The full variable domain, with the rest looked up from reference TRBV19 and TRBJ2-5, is DGGITQSPKYLFRKEGQNVTLSCEQNLNHDAMYWYRQDPGQGLRLIYYSQIVNDFQKGDIAEGYSVSREKKESFPLTVTSAQKNPTAFYLCASRGGETQYFGPGTRLLVL.